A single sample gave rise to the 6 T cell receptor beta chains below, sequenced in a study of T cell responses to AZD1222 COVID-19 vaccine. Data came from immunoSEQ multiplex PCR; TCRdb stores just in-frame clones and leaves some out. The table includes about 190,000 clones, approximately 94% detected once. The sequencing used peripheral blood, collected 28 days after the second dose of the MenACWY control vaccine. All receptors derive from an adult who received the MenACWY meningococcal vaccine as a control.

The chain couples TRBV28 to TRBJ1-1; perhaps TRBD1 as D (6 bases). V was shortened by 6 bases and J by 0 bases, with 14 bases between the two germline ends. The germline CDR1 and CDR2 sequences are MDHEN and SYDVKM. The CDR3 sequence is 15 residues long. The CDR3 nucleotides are TGTGCCAGCAGCCAGCTCAGGGGAGTGAACACTGAAGCTTTCTTT. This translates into CASSQLRGVNTEAFF. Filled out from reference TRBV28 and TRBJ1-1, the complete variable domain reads DVKVTQSSRYLVKRTGEKVFLECVQDMDHENMFWYRQDPGLGLRLIYFSYDVKMKEKGDIPEGYSVSREKKERFSLILESASTNQTSMYLCASSQLRGVNTEAFFGQGTRLTVV.

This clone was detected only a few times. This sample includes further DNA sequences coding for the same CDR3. CDR3 sequence: CAWSADSNQPQHF. CDR3 nucleotide sequence: TGTGCCTGGAGTGCAGATAGCAATCAGCCCCAGCATTTT. The rearrangement uses TRBV30 and TRBJ1-5; D ambiguous. The ends were cut back, 1 base at V and 0 bases at J, with 4 bases in the middle. CDR1 is GTSNPN, CDR2 SVGIG, per germline (reference sequence). The CDR3 length is 13 residues.

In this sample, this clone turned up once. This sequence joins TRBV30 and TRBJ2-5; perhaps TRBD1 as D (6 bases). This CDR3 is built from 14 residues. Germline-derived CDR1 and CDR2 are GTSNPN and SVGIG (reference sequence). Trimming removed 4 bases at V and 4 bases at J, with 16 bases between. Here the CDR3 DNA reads TGTGCCTGGAAGGCCGGGACACAAAGAGAGACCCAGTACTTC. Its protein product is CAWKAGTQRETQYF.

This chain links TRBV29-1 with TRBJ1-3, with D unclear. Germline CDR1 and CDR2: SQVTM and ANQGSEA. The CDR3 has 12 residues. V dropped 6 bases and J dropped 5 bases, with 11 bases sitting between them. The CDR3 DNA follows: TGCAGCGTCAGTGGGCAAAGAAACACCATATATTTT. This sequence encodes CSVSGQRNTIYF.

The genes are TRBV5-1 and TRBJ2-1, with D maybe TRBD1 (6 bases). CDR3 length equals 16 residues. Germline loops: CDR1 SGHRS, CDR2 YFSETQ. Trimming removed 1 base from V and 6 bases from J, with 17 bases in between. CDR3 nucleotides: TGCGCCAGCAGCTTGCTAAATACCGGGACAATCAATGAGCAGTTCTTC. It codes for CASSLLNTGTINEQFF.

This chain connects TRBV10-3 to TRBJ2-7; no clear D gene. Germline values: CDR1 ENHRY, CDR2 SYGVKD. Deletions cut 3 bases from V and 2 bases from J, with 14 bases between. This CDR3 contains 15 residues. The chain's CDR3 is CAISDPVGSPYEQYF. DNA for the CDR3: TGTGCCATCAGTGATCCGGTGGGCTCGCCCTACGAGCAGTACTTC.